This T cell receptor (beta chain) stems from a study of shared clonotypes between healthy human individuals. Study overall: Donor ages ranged 18 to 49 years: a couple of women, a few men.

Every donor, a Caucasian adult, lived in Nashville, Tennessee. Libraries were prepared by immunoSEQ multiplex PCR; TCRdb keeps only in-frame clonotypes and omits some of them. The table records approximately 240,000 clones, over 50% of them present only once. The ends were cut back, 6 bases at V and 5 bases at J, with 16 bases in the middle. The CDR3 consists of 14 residues. CDR1 MNHEY and CDR2 SVGAGI come from the germline V gene. This clone appeared many times. The clonotype originates from a man younger than 45 in good health. Sequencing was carried out using memory CD4+ T cells sorted from blood. Indicated subset: CD45RA-negative fraction. The V and J genes are TRBV6-5 and TRBJ1-2; D perhaps matches TRBD1 (5 bases). CDR3 loop: CASRTSGPAYGYTF. CDR3 DNA sequence: TGTGCCAGCAGGACTTCAGGGCCTGCTTATGGCTACACCTTC.